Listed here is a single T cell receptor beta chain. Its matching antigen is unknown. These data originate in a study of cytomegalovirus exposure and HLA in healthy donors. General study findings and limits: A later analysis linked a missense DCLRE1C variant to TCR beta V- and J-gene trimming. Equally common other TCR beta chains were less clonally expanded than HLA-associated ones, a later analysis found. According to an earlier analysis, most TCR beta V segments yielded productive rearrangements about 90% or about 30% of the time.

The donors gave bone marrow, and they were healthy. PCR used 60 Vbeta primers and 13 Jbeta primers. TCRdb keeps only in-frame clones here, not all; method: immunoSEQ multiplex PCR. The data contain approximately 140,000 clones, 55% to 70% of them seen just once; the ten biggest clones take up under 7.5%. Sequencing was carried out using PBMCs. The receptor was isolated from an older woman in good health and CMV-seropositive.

The CDR3 bases are TGTGCCAGCAGTATCGGGGGGGAGACCCAGTACTTC. This translates into CASSIGGETQYF. The chain is built from TRBV28 and TRBJ2-5, with 7 bases fitting TRBD2. Germline V gene sequence: CDR1 MDHEN, CDR2 SYDVKM. The CDR3 loop spans 12 amino acids. Trimming removed 5 bases from V and 5 bases from J; junction bases left unmatched: 2.